The TCR beta chain under discussion was sequenced for a study of molecular identifiers for immune sequencing clone quantification (dated by TCRdb to 2016 to 2018). With regard to the full study: In a replicate experiment, RNA from about 21,000 or 97,000 naive CD8 T cells was split into five aliquots, four of which were sequenced. This methods study benchmarked molecular-identifier clustering-based TCR repertoire sequencing (MIDCIRS) and TCR RNA copy counting, using CD8 T cells to do so. The study at large found these results: The naive libraries included spiked-in Jurkat TCR RNA (roughly nine copies' worth), and this Jurkat TCR RNA is not part of the donor repertoire. In CMV-specific effector cells, over 99% of molecules were held by clones above 20 RNA copies, whereas under 1% of molecules were held by such clones in naive cells. Spiked-in Jurkat TCR RNA equal to a single cell's worth was reported to be detectable even within 1,200,000 naive CD8 T cells. Without barcode sub-clustering, chimeric consensus sequences inflated TCR diversity; chimeras reached as high as 47%. Modeling estimated roughly 3.2 recovered TCR RNA copies per cell, compared with 8.5 to 10 by digital PCR, which implies 30% to 35% capture efficiency. Identical TCR molecules sharing a barcode could cause highly expanded clone sizes to be underestimated.

There are many counts of this clonotype. There is no known antigen for this receptor. Base quality data are lacking; no much larger clone is found one base away. CDR1 and CDR2 are read off the germline V gene (reference sequence) as SEHNR and FQNEAQ. Inclusive of the bounding cysteine and phenylalanine, the CDR3 is 12 residues long. CDR3 DNA only is kept here, 36 bases in frame from base 1. Trimming at the junction amounts to 5 bases on V and 7 bases on J, and the germline ends lie 12 bases apart. Libraries of naive CD8 T cells were built from about 21,000 to 970,000 sorted cells, with 10%, 30% or 50% of the purified RNA used. Naive CD8 T cells, defined as CD8+CD4-CCR7+CD45RA+, were FACS-sorted into RLT Plus buffer on a BD FACSAria II. To test detection sensitivity, Jurkat RNA equal to over nine TCR copies was added to samples of roughly 19,000-1,100,000 naive CD8 T cells. CD8 T cells were enriched with RosetteSep CD8+ T Cell Enrichment Cocktail and Ficoll-Paque, followed by ACK red cell lysis.

To prepare the library, PCR was applied. Reads for this sample came from a NextSeq 500. Bulk TCR libraries were prepared as previously described, using TCR primers listed in Table S5. Purification of total RNA was performed with the Qiagen AllPrep DNA/RNA kit. Before analysis, reads from multiple sequencing runs of the same library were pooled. Turning to the authors' computational methods: Reads were retained only if an exact TCR constant sequence was present, and the retained reads were trimmed to 150 nt and grouped according to their 12-nt molecular barcodes. Within each barcode group, reads were sub-clustered at a 15% Levenshtein threshold, and quality-weighted consensus sequences were built per RNA molecule. Non-functional sequences were excluded, and lower-count sequences lying one edit away from another sequence were also excluded. Based on a fit of two negative binomial distributions, barcode sub-clusters having less than 20% of the maximum read count were discarded. The raw public data were reprocessed by TCRdb itself: fastp quality trimming at Q25, MiXCR clonotype calling, in-frame beta chains only. Duplicate CDR3 protein sequences are folded into a single record with the most common DNA and genes. The V and J calls here are based on TCRdb, not the publication. A total of under 800,000 distinct CDR3 sequences appear in this sample, less than 30% of them only once. The ten largest clones add up to roughly 0.83% of the sample.

Recombination joined TRBV7-9 with TRBJ2-7; the D gene identity is not certain. The sample was naive CD8+ T cells from blood, with Jurkat cell RNA spiked in. The cell subset or site tag for this specimen amounts to: FACS-sorted CD8+CD4-CCR7+CD45RA+ naive T cells. The sequence came from a human donor in good health. Some libraries in this study had Jurkat cell RNA spiked in. The CDR3 is CASSNRLTEQYF. The nucleotide sequence is given as TGTGCCAGCAGCAATAGGCTGACAGAGCAGTACTTC. This CDR3, with the reference TRBV7-9 and TRBJ2-7 proteins standing in past its ends, gives the full variable domain DTGVSQNPRHKITKRGQNVTFRCDPISEHNRLYWYRQTLGQGPEFLTYFQNEAQLEKSRLLSDRFSAERPKGSFSTLEIQRTEQGDSAMYLCASSNRLTEQYFGPGTRLTVT.